This is a list of T cell receptor beta chains from one sample in a study of CD8+CD57+ T cells in acquired aplastic anemia. One entry per CDR3 protein, called by TCRdb with MiXCR from the reads. This table holds about 190,000 distinct CDR3 sequences, around 66% found once. Material for sequencing was sorted CD4+, CD8+, or CD8+CD57+ T cells (not recorded which) from PBMCs. These receptors originate from a human donor with severe aplastic anemia or a healthy control (not recorded which). Both conserved end residues are part of each CDR3.

cdr3_aa	v_call	j_call
CASSFGTVNYGYTF	TRBV7-2	TRBJ1-2
CSASKGTSDTYERYF	TRBV20-1	TRBJ2-7
CASSDPRGNEKLFF	TRBV7-9	TRBJ1-4
CASSLQGRDNEQYF	TRBV7-9	TRBJ2-7
CASSPEWGIYEQYF	TRBV7-9	TRBJ2-7
CASSTSSGGYNEQFF	TRBV5-1	TRBJ2-1
CASSIGDRGGETQYF	TRBV19	TRBJ2-5
CASSLAPPAHEQYF	TRBV7-6	TRBJ2-7
CASSSITWTGMGTGAEF	TRBV7-3	TRBJ2-7
CASRANAGGRPEQYF	TRBV6-1	TRBJ2-7
CASKELAAYNEQFF	TRBV7-9	TRBJ2-1
CATSSSLSSYEQYF	TRBV15	TRBJ2-7
CASSPGGYVSEAFF	TRBV7-3	TRBJ1-1
CSASIGTGILHLNQPQHF	TRBV20-1	TRBJ1-5
CAISPDRGEQYF	TRBV10-3	TRBJ2-7
CATSRGTQDYNYGYTIYF	TRBV15	TRBJ1-3
CATSGGTSGGTYEQYF	TRBV24-1	TRBJ2-7
CASSSGTIDGYTF	TRBV2	TRBJ1-2
CSASEQGSTQAFF	TRBV20-1	TRBJ1-1
CASSSHRGPNSPLHF	TRBV7-9	TRBJ1-6
CAISDFSTGSGANVLTF	TRBV10-3	TRBJ2-6
CAIGGGENSYEQYF	TRBV10-3	TRBJ2-7
CASSWTGPEQYF	TRBV5-1	TRBJ2-7
CASSSGQGADTQYF	TRBV5-1	TRBJ2-3
CASSETDRVYEQYF	TRBV6-1	TRBJ2-7
CASSFSTNTEAFF	TRBV27	TRBJ1-1
CASSALTGKTSYEQYF	TRBV7-9	TRBJ2-7
CASSLPTGLAGYEQYF	TRBV7-9	TRBJ2-7
CATSEGGRTEAFF	TRBV15	TRBJ1-1
CASSFSSGLTYEQYF	TRBV7-9	TRBJ2-7
CASSLEPAGRPYEQYF	TRBV7-8	TRBJ2-7
CASSDRGREKLFF	TRBV9	TRBJ1-4
CASRTPPSGAAYEQYF	TRBV10-2	TRBJ2-7
CASSLAAGPQETQYF	TRBV7-9	TRBJ2-5
CATRDGKRGYGYTF	TRBV10-3	TRBJ1-2
CSVGANQETQYF	TRBV29-1	TRBJ2-5
CASSLQGGGSPLHF	TRBV6-6	TRBJ1-6
CATPRNSGWSYNEQFF	TRBV5-1	TRBJ2-1
CATSYNEQFF	TRBV19	TRBJ2-1
CSVRDRGWDNEQFF	TRBV29-1	TRBJ2-1
CASSGWTGTPGANVLTF	TRBV9	TRBJ2-6
CASSLAMKDYEQYF	TRBV5-1	TRBJ2-7
CAIQDSYNEQFF	TRBV10-3	TRBJ2-1
CASSDLGTEAFF	TRBV25-1	TRBJ1-1
CASSYLSTDTQYF	TRBV6-2/TRBV6-3	TRBJ2-3
CASSLETGTDEQFF	TRBV7-7	TRBJ2-1
CASSLHGGSTDTQYF	TRBV7-9	TRBJ2-3
CASRVGIPYEQYF	TRBV2	TRBJ2-7
CATSRGGGDQETQYF	TRBV15	TRBJ2-5